The present TCR beta chain was sequenced within a study of T cells in Graves' hyperthyroidism and ophthalmopathy. Germline V gene sequence: CDR1 SGHTA, CDR2 FQGNSA. The CDR3 loop spans 16 amino acids. J gave up 4 bases and V 4 bases, and 11 bases lay outside the gene matches. The source material, RNA transcripts, was used to amplify TCR beta CDR3 regions. The TCR CDR3 was amplified in a first-round RT-PCR using the HTBI primer set. From the multiplex PCR reads, TCRdb called clonotypes with MiXCR, one entry per CDR3 protein. The sample holds hundreds of thousands of distinct CDR3 sequences, approximately 20% seen once. This clonotype was detected a few times.

The clonotype was recovered from a man between 35 and 55 years old with Graves' ophthalmopathy. This chain uses TRBV7-2 with TRBJ2-5; 8 bases are a match to TRBD1. The sample was blood. The CDR3 spells CASSSAGGRGGETQYF. Written as DNA, the CDR3 is TGTGCCAGCAGCTCGGCAGGGGGCCGGGGAGGAGAGACCCAGTACTTC.